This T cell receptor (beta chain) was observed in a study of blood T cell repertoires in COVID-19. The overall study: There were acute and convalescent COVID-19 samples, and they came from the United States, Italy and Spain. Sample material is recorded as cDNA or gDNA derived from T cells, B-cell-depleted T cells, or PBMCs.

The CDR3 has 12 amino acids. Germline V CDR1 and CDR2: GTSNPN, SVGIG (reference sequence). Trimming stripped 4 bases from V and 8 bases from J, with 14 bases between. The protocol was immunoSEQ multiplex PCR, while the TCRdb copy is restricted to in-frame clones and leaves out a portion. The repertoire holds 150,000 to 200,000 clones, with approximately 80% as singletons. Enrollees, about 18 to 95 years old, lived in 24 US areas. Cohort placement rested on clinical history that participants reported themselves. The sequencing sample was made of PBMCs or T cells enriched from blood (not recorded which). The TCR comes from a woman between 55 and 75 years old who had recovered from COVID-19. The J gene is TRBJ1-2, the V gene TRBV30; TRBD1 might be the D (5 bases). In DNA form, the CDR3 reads TGTGCCTGGACCGCCGGGGGTGGAGGCTACACCTTC. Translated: CAWTAGGGGYTF.